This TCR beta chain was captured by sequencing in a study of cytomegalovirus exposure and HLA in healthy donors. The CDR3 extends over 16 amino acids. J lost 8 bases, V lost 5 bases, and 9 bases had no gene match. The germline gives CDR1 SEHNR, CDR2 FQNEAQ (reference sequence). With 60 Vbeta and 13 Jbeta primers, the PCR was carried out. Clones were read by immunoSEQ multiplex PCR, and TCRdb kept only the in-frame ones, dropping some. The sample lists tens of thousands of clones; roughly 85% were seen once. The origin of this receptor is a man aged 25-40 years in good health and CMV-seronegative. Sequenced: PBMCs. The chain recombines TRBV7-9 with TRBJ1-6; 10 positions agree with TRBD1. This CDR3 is CASSPGQGVFYSPLHF. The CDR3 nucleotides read TGTGCCAGCAGCCCCGGACAGGGGGTTTTTTATTCACCCCTCCACTTT.